The next 2 T cell receptor beta chains were all read from a single sample in a study of molecular identifiers for immune sequencing clone quantification. Each CDR3 protein gets one entry after TCRdb re-called the PCR reads with MiXCR. This table has over 85,000 distinct CDR3 sequences, 35% appearing once. The source material was naive CD8+ T cells from blood, with Jurkat cell RNA spiked in. Described subset: FACS-sorted CD8+CD4-CCR7+CD45RA+ naive T cells. The receptor set was obtained from a human donor in good health. Some libraries in this study had Jurkat cell RNA spiked in.

The chain is built from TRBV5-1 and TRBJ2-3, with 12 bases lining up with TRBD2. This CDR3 contains 18 residues. V lost 4 bases to trimming and J lost 0 bases; unmatched junction nucleotides: 9. Per germline, CDR1 SGHRS and CDR2 YFSETQ. CDR3 residues: CASSPRLAGATSTDTQYF. CDR3 sequence (DNA): TGCGCCAGCAGCCCGAGACTAGCGGGAGCCACGAGCACAGATACGCAGTATTTT.

CDR3 sequence (DNA): TGTGCCAGCAGCTTAAATCGGGTTCGGGAGACCCAGTACTTC. It specifies CASSLNRVRETQYF. The chain employs TRBV7-9 and TRBJ2-5; D is uncertain. The CDR3 covers 14 residues. Between the trimmed V and J ends, which lost 2 bases and 5 bases, there was a span of 12 bases. Germline CDR1 SEHNR, CDR2 FQNEAQ (reference sequence).